This T cell receptor beta chain appears in the sequencing data of a study of blood T cell repertoires in COVID-19. On the study more broadly: Material from acute and convalescent COVID-19 was sourced from the United States, Italy and Spain. The analysed material was cDNA or gDNA that came from T cells, B-cell-depleted T cells, or PBMCs.

This clone was found once. V lost 6 bases and J lost 0; bases outside the gene matches: 8. Germline V CDR1 and CDR2: MNHEY, SVGEGT. This CDR3 contains 16 residues. Study processing details: Amplifying reference gene primers gave estimates of nucleated cell counts. Assay used: immunoSEQ multiplex PCR; TCRdb lists only in-frame clones, some missing. V, J and clone size are taken as reported in that table, and D and trimming were inferred from the DNA itself. The sample lists around 190,000 clones, 85% to 90% occurring once. V usage is TRBV6-2 or TRBV6-3 and J usage is TRBJ2-7, with TRBD2 matching 10 bases. This TCR was recovered from a man between 18 and 29 years old with active or convalescent COVID-19. Source material: peripheral blood. The CDR3 coding sequence is TGTGCCAGCAGCCGAACTATAGCGGGGGGCTCCTACGAGCAGTACTTC. Amino acid sequence: CASSRTIAGGSYEQYF.